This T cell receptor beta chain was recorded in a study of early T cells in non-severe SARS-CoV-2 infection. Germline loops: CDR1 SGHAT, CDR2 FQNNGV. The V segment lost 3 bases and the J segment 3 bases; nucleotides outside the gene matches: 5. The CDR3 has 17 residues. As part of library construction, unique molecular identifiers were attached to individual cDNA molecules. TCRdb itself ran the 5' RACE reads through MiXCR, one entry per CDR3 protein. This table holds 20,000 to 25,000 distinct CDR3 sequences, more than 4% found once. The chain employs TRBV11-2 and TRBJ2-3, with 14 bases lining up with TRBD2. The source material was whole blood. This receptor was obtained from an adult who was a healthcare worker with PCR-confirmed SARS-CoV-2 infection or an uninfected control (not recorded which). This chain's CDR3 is CASSFQGTSGGTDTQYF. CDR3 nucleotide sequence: TGTGCCAGCAGCTTTCAAGGGACTAGCGGGGGAACAGATACGCAGTATTTT.